A selection of T cell receptor beta chains follows, all from one sample in a study of CD8 T cells in ankylosing spondylitis. Each CDR3 protein gets one entry after TCRdb re-called the 5' RACE reads with MiXCR. The sample lists around 40,000 distinct CDR3 sequences, less than 3.5% occurring once. The material sequenced was blood, either unsorted or a sorted T cell fraction (not recorded which). These receptors were obtained from a male donor with ankylosing spondylitis or in good health (not recorded which). Each CDR3 is given with its conserved first and last residue. A D gene is named only where the DNA matches it firmly. Some rows have no size entry. The others give once, few or many, or a class for an expanded clone.

clone_size	d_call	v_call	j_call	cdr3_nt	cdr3_aa
NA	TRBD1	TRBV9	TRBJ1-5	TGTGCCAGCAGCGAGGGACAGTCGGGCAATCAGCCCCAGCATTTT	CASSEGQSGNQPQHF
many	NA	TRBV9	TRBJ1-2	TGTGCCAGCGACTCCAACTATGGCTACACCTTC	CASDSNYGYTF
many	NA	TRBV6-5	TRBJ2-7	TGTGCCAGCAGTTACCCAGGTTCCTACGAGCAGTACTTC	CASSYPGSYEQYF
many	TRBD2	TRBV9	TRBJ2-1	TGTGCCAGCAGCGTAGAGTTTAGCGGGTACAATGAGCAGTTCTTC	CASSVEFSGYNEQFF
many	NA	TRBV9	TRBJ2-7	TGTGCCAGCAGCGTAGGGGGGGAACCATGGTACGAGCAGTACTTC	CASSVGGEPWYEQYF
many	NA	TRBV9	TRBJ1-1	TGTGCCAGCAGCCCCGGGACAATATCTGAAGCTTTCTTT	CASSPGTISEAFF
many	NA	TRBV9	TRBJ1-5	TGTGCCAGCAGCGTATCGCACAATCAGCCCCAGCATTTT	CASSVSHNQPQHF
many	NA	TRBV9	TRBJ2-3	TGTGCCAGCAGCGCCCGATCAGGATCAGATACGCAGTATTTT	CASSARSGSDTQYF
many	NA	TRBV9	TRBJ1-1	TGTGCCAGCAGCGTAGGGGGAGGGCGAGGGAACACTGAAGCTTTCTTT	CASSVGGGRGNTEAFF
many	NA	TRBV9	TRBJ2-3	TGTGCCAGCAGCGTAGCGAGTAACACAGATACGCAGTATTTT	CASSVASNTDTQYF
many	TRBD2	TRBV9	TRBJ2-1	TGTGCCAGCAGCGGAGGGGGCTGGGGACTAGCGGTCTCCTACAATGAGCAGTTCTTC	CASSGGGWGLAVSYNEQFF
many	NA	TRBV9	TRBJ2-5	TGTGCCAGCAGCCCAACCCTGGCGTGGGAGACCCAGTACTTC	CASSPTLAWETQYF
many	NA	TRBV9	TRBJ2-7	TGTGCCAGCAGCGTAGGACTAGACTACGAGCAGTACTTC	CASSVGLDYEQYF
many	TRBD1	TRBV9	TRBJ2-2	TGTGCCAGCAGCTCGAGGACAGGGGGCTGGAACACCGGGGAGCTGTTTTTT	CASSSRTGGWNTGELFF
many	NA	TRBV9	TRBJ2-1	TGTGCCAGCAGCGTAGGAGCTCGGGTGGAGCAGTTCTTC	CASSVGARVEQFF
many	NA	TRBV9	TRBJ2-7	TGTGCCAGCAGCGTAGAGGCGGGAACCACCTACGAGCAGTACTTC	CASSVEAGTTYEQYF
NA	NA	TRBV9	TRBJ1-2	TGTGCCAGCACCGTAGCGGGCCTGCCTAACTATGGCTACGCCTTC	CASTVAGLPNYGYAF
many	TRBD1	TRBV9	TRBJ2-2	TGTGCCAGCAGCCGGACAGGGGCCCACTCCGGCGGGGAGCTGTTTTTT	CASSRTGAHSGGELFF
many	NA	TRBV9	TRBJ2-3	TGTGCCAGCAGCTCCCGACCGAGCACAGATACGCAGTATTTT	CASSSRPSTDTQYF
many	NA	TRBV9	TRBJ2-3	TGTGCCAGCAGCCCAATTTTTGGGGGCCCAGATACGCAGTATTTT	CASSPIFGGPDTQYF
many	NA	TRBV9	TRBJ1-1	TGTGCCAGCAGCGTAGCTTCCCAGGGGTTCGGGGCGAACACTGAAGCTTTCTTT	CASSVASQGFGANTEAFF
many	NA	TRBV9	TRBJ1-5	TGTGCCAGCAGCGTAGTGGGCAATCAGCCCCAGCATTTT	CASSVVGNQPQHF
few	TRBD2	TRBV9	TRBJ2-3	TGTGCCAGCAGCGGGGGACTAGCAAGCACAGATACGCAGTATTTT	CASSGGLASTDTQYF
many	TRBD2	TRBV9	TRBJ2-1	TGTGCCAGCAGCAGCGGGGGGACTAGCGGGAGGGGCGAGCAGTTCTTC	CASSSGGTSGRGEQFF
many	TRBD1	TRBV9	TRBJ2-1	TGTGCCAGCAGCGTAGTTTTGGGACAGGGAGAAGATGAGCAGTTCTTC	CASSVVLGQGEDEQFF
many	TRBD2	TRBV9	TRBJ2-5	TGTGCCAGCAGCGTAGACCTAGCGGGAGAGACCCAGTACTTC	CASSVDLAGETQYF
many	NA	TRBV9	TRBJ2-6	TGTGCCAGCAGCGTAACCACGGCCAACGTCCTGACTTTC	CASSVTTANVLTF
many	TRBD1	TRBV9	TRBJ2-3	TGTGCCAGCAGCGCCCGAGGGACAGGCTACAGCACAGATACGCAGTATTTT	CASSARGTGYSTDTQYF
many	TRBD1	TRBV9	TRBJ2-2	TGTGCCAGCAGCGCCCTGACAGGGGACGCCGGGGAGCTGTTTTTT	CASSALTGDAGELFF
many	NA	TRBV9	TRBJ2-3	TGTGCCAGCAGCGTAAAAGCTGGCGGGTGGGATACGCAGTATTTT	CASSVKAGGWDTQYF
many	NA	TRBV9	TRBJ2-1	TGTGCCAGCAGCGTAGGACAGAGCTCCTACAATGAGCAGTTCTTC	CASSVGQSSYNEQFF
many	NA	TRBV9	TRBJ2-2	TGTGCCAGCAGCGTAGAAATAGCTCAGAACACCGGGGAGCTGTTTTTT	CASSVEIAQNTGELFF
many	NA	TRBV9	TRBJ2-5	TGTGCCAGCAGCGTAGGGGTCCCGTCGGGGACCCAGTACTTC	CASSVGVPSGTQYF
many	NA	TRBV9	TRBJ2-7	TGTGCCAGCAGCGTACCCAGAAGGGGCCAGCAGTACTTC	CASSVPRRGQQYF
many	TRBD2	TRBV9	TRBJ2-1	TGTGCCAGCAGCGCCCTGACTAGCGGGAGTGAAAATGAGCAGTTCTTC	CASSALTSGSENEQFF
many	NA	TRBV9	TRBJ2-7	TGTGCCAGCAGCGGAATTGTCTCGGGGGAGCAGTACTTC	CASSGIVSGEQYF
many	TRBD2	TRBV9	TRBJ2-1	TGTGCCAGCAGCGCAGGACTAGCGGGCCACAATGAGCAGTTCTTC	CASSAGLAGHNEQFF
many	TRBD2	TRBV9	TRBJ2-1	TGTGCCAGCAGCTTCGGACTAGCGGGAGCTGGGGAGCAGTTCTTC	CASSFGLAGAGEQFF
NA	TRBD2	TRBV9	TRBJ2-7	TGTGCCAGCAGCAGGACTAGCGGGACCCCCTACGAGCAGTACTTC	CASSRTSGTPYEQYF
many	NA	TRBV9	TRBJ2-7	TGTGCCAGCAGCGCCTCGACAGGCCACTACGAGCAGTACTTC	CASSASTGHYEQYF
many	NA	TRBV9	TRBJ1-2	TGTGCCAGCAGCGTAGACGTCGGGACCCCTTCGGGCTACACCTTC	CASSVDVGTPSGYTF
few	NA	TRBV9	TRBJ1-6	TGTGCCAGCAGCGTAGACCTTAGGAATTCACCCCTCCACTTT	CASSVDLRNSPLHF
many	NA	TRBV9	TRBJ1-1	TGTGCCAGCAGCGTAACCACAGGGCTCCCTGAAGCTTTCTTT	CASSVTTGLPEAFF
NA	TRBD1	TRBV9	TRBJ2-7	TGTGCCAGCAGCCCAGGACAGGGGGTAGTGTACGAGCAGTACTTC	CASSPGQGVVYEQYF
many	NA	TRBV9	TRBJ2-5	TGTGCCAGCAGCCGTCTTAGAAACGGGGAGTACCAAGAGACCCAGTACTTC	CASSRLRNGEYQETQYF
many	TRBD1	TRBV9	TRBJ2-3	TGTGCCAGCAGCACTTTCCAGGGGGCTTCAGATACGCAGTATTTT	CASSTFQGASDTQYF
many	TRBD2	TRBV9	TRBJ2-5	TGTGCCAGCAGCCCAGGGACTAGCGGGAGTATCGAGACCCAGTACTTC	CASSPGTSGSIETQYF
NA	TRBD1	TRBV9	TRBJ2-5	TGTGCCAGCAGCGGGGGACAGGGGGGCGGAGAGACCCAGTACTTC	CASSGGQGGGETQYF
many	NA	TRBV9	TRBJ1-5	TGTGCCAGCAGCGCCCTTCCAGGGGTTGAGCCCCAGCATTTT	CASSALPGVEPQHF